This record covers a single T cell receptor (beta chain). No antigen is known for it. TCRdb redid the calling of the 5' RACE reads with MiXCR, one entry per CDR3 protein. This table holds a few hundred thousand distinct CDR3 sequences, under 25% found once. The data stem from a study of T cells after yellow fever vaccination. Germline V gene data show CDR1 as SQVTM and CDR2 as ANQGSEA. V was shortened by 6 bases and J by 2 bases, with 31 bases between the two germline ends. There are 19 residues in the CDR3. Notes on the study in general: Subsequent to the booster, the majority of primary-vaccination clones reappeared (96% CD4, about 90% CD8). Contaminating bulk clonotypes could be abundant in FACS-sorted repertoires.

The receptor was isolated from a man aged 25 to 40 who received the YFV17D yellow fever vaccine. This specimen was PBMCs, taken 15 days after the yellow fever booster vaccination. The chain is built from TRBV29-1 and TRBJ2-5; D may correspond to TRBD1 or TRBD2 (5 bases each). The CDR3 here is CSVGPEEGDDKRHQETQYF. The DNA of the CDR3 is TGCAGCGTGGGACCTGAGGAAGGGGACGACAAGAGACATCAAGAGACCCAGTACTTC.